One T cell receptor (beta chain) is described in this entry. This entry is derived from a study of blood T cell repertoires in COVID-19. Study overall: Material from acute and convalescent COVID-19 was sourced from the United States, Italy and Spain. Nucleic acid was either cDNA or gDNA, and it came from T cells, B-cell-depleted T cells, or PBMCs.

The V end was cut by 7 bases, the J end by 0 bases, with 12 bases between. From germline, CDR1 is MDHEN and CDR2 SYDVKM. The CDR3 length is 14 residues. Original processing methods: Reference gene primer amplification in the assay estimated nucleated cell counts. This table comes from immunoSEQ multiplex PCR, and its TCRdb copy is limited to in-frame clones, with some not included. That table is the source of V, J and clone size, and D and trimming were worked out from the DNA. The sample consists of 100,000 to 150,000 clones, 85% of them appearing once. The sequence derives from a woman of 80 years or more with acute or convalescent COVID-19. The J gene is TRBJ1-2, the V gene TRBV28; no firm D call. The sample comprised peripheral blood. As DNA, the CDR3 is TGTGCCAGCAATAGTCCCCAAGCTAACTATGGCTACACCTTC. Translated: CASNSPQANYGYTF.